This T cell receptor (beta chain) was sequenced for a study of blood T cell repertoires in COVID-19. About the research overall: Samples taken during acute and convalescent COVID-19 were collected in the United States, Italy and Spain. PBMCs, B-cell-depleted T cells, or T cells provided the cDNA or gDNA that made up the material.

Original processing notes: Nucleated cell counts were estimated from reference gene primer amplification. TCRdb's copy holds only in-frame clones and misses some; the assay was immunoSEQ multiplex PCR. V and J calls and clone size follow that table, whereas D and trimming were derived from the DNA. The sample lists roughly 200,000 clones, roughly 85% occurring once. Trimming cost V 2 bases and J 2 bases, with 10 bases left between them. Germline V gene sequence: CDR1 SGHAT, CDR2 FQNNGV. The CDR3 extends over 14 amino acids. Symptom resolution, clearance, or two negative PCRs marked the recovered donors of Cohort 3.

The clonotype originates from a man in his forties or fifties who had recovered from COVID-19. Sequencing input: PBMCs or T cells enriched from blood (not recorded which). The chain carries TRBV11-2 and TRBJ2-7; D not resolved. In DNA form, the CDR3 reads TGTGCCAGCAGCTTATATACAGCCACCTACGAGCAGTACTTC. Its translation: CASSLYTATYEQYF.